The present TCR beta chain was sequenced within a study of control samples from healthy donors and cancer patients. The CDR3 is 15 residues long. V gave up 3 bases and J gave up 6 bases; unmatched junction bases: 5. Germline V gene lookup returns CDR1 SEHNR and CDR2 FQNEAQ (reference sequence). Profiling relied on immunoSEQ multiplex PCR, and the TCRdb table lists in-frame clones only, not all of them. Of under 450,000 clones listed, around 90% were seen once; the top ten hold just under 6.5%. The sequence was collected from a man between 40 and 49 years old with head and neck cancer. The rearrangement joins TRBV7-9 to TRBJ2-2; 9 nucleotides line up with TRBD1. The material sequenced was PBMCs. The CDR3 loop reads CASSLSQGASGELFF. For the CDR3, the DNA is TGTGCCAGCAGCTTGTCACAGGGGGCGTCCGGGGAGCTGTTTTTT.